The source of this TCR beta chain is a study of T cell responses to AZD1222 COVID-19 vaccine. Overall study results and limits: White British ancestry dominated among donors, who included more females, and clonal diversity was possibly underestimated. There were repertoire samples only from the period after the peak T cell response. Distributed over spike, vaccine-associated CD4 TCRs predominated at 160-218 and 743-854. Increases in Spike-specific TCR breadth and depth were seen after two AZD1222 doses.

Regarding this clone: The antigen is unknown.

The table came from immunoSEQ multiplex PCR; TCRdb's copy has only in-frame clones and leaves some out. This sample yields about 180,000 clones, of which around nine tenths are seen a single time; approximately 26% belongs to the top ten. The CDR3 extends over 13 amino acids. V lost 3 bases and J lost 4, with 9 bases in between. Germline CDR1 reads SEHNR; CDR2 reads FQNEAQ (reference sequence). The V gene is TRBV7-9, the J gene TRBJ1-1; TRBD1 is a possible D gene (5 bases). The sequences come from peripheral blood, collected 28 days after the second AZD1222 dose. The TCR comes from an adult who received the AZD1222 COVID-19 vaccine. The CDR3 sequence: CASSFQGGTEAFF. Written as DNA, the CDR3 is TGTGCCAGCAGCTTTCAGGGCGGCACTGAAGCTTTCTTT.